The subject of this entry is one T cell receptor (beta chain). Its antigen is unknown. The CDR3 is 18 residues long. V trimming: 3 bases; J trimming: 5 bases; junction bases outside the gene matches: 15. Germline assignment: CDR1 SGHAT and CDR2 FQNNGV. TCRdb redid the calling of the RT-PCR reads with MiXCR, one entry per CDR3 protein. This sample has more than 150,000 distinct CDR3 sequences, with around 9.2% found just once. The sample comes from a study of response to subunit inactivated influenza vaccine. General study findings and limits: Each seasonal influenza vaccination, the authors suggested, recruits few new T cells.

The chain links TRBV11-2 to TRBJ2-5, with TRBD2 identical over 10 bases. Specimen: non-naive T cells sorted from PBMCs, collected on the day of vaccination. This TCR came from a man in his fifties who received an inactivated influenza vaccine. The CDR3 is CASSLGGSGRLSGETQYF. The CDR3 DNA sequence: TGTGCCAGCAGCTTGGGGGGTAGCGGGAGGTTGTCGGGGGAGACCCAGTACTTC.